This T cell receptor (beta chain) was documented in a study of control samples from healthy donors and cancer patients. The assay was immunoSEQ multiplex PCR, and TCRdb's table has in-frame clones only and misses some. The sample has roughly 130,000 clones, about 92% seen once. A note on this clone: Compared with germline, one end of the junction differs, possibly owing to a read error.

The CDR3 is 13 amino acids. Germline CDR1 MNHEY, CDR2 SVGAGI. Sequenced material: PBMCs. The gene calls are TRBV6-5 and TRBJ2-2; TRBD2 might be the D (5 bases). The TCR sequence derives from a man aged 45-65 years with head and neck cancer. DNA for the CDR3: TGTGCCAGCGTGAGCCTGAACACCGGGGAGCTGTTCTTT. Its protein is CASVSLNTGELFF.